One and the same sample provided the 29 T cell receptor beta chains below, sequenced in a study of beta chain features in type 1 diabetes (dated by TCRdb to 2016 to 2019). Points the paper makes about the study in general: Type 1 diabetes patients showed a moderate but significant shortening of TCRB CDR3 length in all four CD4+ subsets.

The library was obtained by the immunoSEQ multiplex PCR assay. All of the isolated RNA was reverse transcribed with the High Capacity cDNA Reverse Transcription Kit, so expressed TCRB transcripts were sequenced. Not all clones reach the TCRdb copy of this immuneACCESS table, which keeps in-frame sequences only. Checked studies attribute under half of the gap to unresolved V genes and leave the rest unexplained. The sample data list 250,000 to 300,000 clones, and 14% of these were observed just once. Around 0.016% of the sample comes from the top ten. Their specific antigens are unknown. The sequenced sample consisted of naive CD4+ T cells from blood. The sample's cell subset or site label, in plain terms: true naive CD4+ T cells. These TCRs come from a man younger than 40 with type 1 diabetes.

CDR3: CSFRGTSGVLQETQYF. CDR3 bases: TGCAGCTTTAGGGGGACTAGCGGGGTGCTTCAAGAGACCCAGTACTTC. J is TRBJ2-5 and V is TRBV29-1, with 13 bases that match TRBD2. This CDR3 region has 16 residues. Trimming cost V 8 bases and J 2 bases; bases outside gene matches: 11. The germline gives CDR1 SQVTM, CDR2 ANQGSEA.

This clone was observed a few times. The J gene is TRBJ2-7, the V gene TRBV28, with a weak D call TRBD2 (6 bases). Trimming cost V 2 bases and J 6 bases, with 8 bases left between them. The CDR3 has 12 amino acids. Looked up from germline, CDR1 is MDHEN and CDR2 is SYDVKM. As DNA, the CDR3 is TGTGCCAGCAGTTTAGGGGACTTCGAGCAGTACTTC. The encoded protein is CASSLGDFEQYF. The full variable domain, rest sourced from reference TRBV28 and TRBJ2-7, is DVKVTQSSRYLVKRTGEKVFLECVQDMDHENMFWYRQDPGLGLRLIYFSYDVKMKEKGDIPEGYSVSREKKERFSLILESASTNQTSMYLCASSLGDFEQYFGPGTRLTVT.

The V and J genes are TRBV7-2 and TRBJ2-1; D is unclear. V was cut by 5 bases and J by 1 base, with 3 bases left in between. From germline, CDR1 is SGHTA and CDR2 FQGNSA. The CDR3 consists of 12 residues. The CDR3 spells CASSQSYNEQFF. Written as DNA, the CDR3 is TGTGCCAGCAGCCAGTCCTACAATGAGCAGTTCTTC.

In its sample, this clone was seen a few times. The genes are TRBV4-2 and TRBJ2-7, with TRBD2 as a possible D gene (6 bases). Germline values: CDR1 LGHNA, CDR2 YNFKEQ. The CDR3 is 19 residues long. V dropped 0 bases and J dropped 1 base, with 22 bases sitting between them. The CDR3 sequence is CASSQEPDTSSGPSYEQYF. The CDR3 DNA reads as TGTGCCAGCAGCCAAGAACCCGATACTAGCAGCGGCCCGTCCTACGAGCAGTACTTC.

This chain joins TRBV2 and TRBJ1-5, with 8 nucleotides matching TRBD1. Germline V lookup: CDR1 SNHLY, CDR2 FYNNEI. The CDR3 runs 15 residues. Trimming at V came to 5 bases and at J to 4 bases, leaving 7 bases not matched to a gene. The CDR3 DNA is TGTGCCAGCAGTATGATGTACAGGGGGAATCAGCCCCAGCATTTT. Amino acid sequence: CASSMMYRGNQPQHF.

This clone was detected only a few times. V and J are TRBV2 and TRBJ2-6; TRBD2 might be the D (5 bases). Germline CDR1 is SNHLY and CDR2 is FYNNEI. Trimming pared 10 bases from V and 2 bases from J, leaving 12 bases between. This CDR3 has 14 residues. CDR3 bases: TGTGCCACCAAAGAGGGAGCTGGGGCCAACGTCCTGACTTTC. Translating gives CATKEGAGANVLTF.

Only a few counts were recorded for this clone. This chain joins TRBV28 and TRBJ2-6; maybe TRBD2 (6 bases). This CDR3 has 16 residues. Germline lookup yields CDR1 MDHEN and CDR2 SYDVKM. V was trimmed by 10 bases and J by 2 bases, leaving 18 bases between them. The CDR3 here is CATVVSGRPGANVLTF. The CDR3 region has the DNA TGTGCCACCGTAGTTTCAGGGAGGCCTGGGGCCAACGTCCTGACTTTC.

The chain carries TRBV5-1 and TRBJ2-7; no clear D. This CDR3 region has 13 residues. CDR1 is SGHRS and CDR2 is YFSETQ in the germline V gene. Between the trimmed V and J ends, which lost 0 bases and 3 bases, there was a span of 7 bases. CDR3 protein: CASSLAGFYEQYF. The DNA of the CDR3 is TGCGCCAGCAGCTTGGCAGGCTTCTACGAGCAGTACTTC.

This chain connects TRBV28 to TRBJ2-2, with TRBD2 as a possible D gene (6 bases). This CDR3 is 13 amino acids long. The V and J ends lost 10 bases and 5 bases respectively, with 14 bases between them. Germline loops: CDR1 MDHEN, CDR2 SYDVKM. CDR3 sequence: CATIKRETGELFF. In DNA form, the CDR3 reads TGTGCCACCATAAAACGGGAGACCGGGGAGCTGTTTTTT.

The chain uses TRBV5-1 and TRBJ2-2; perhaps TRBD1 as D (6 bases). The CDR3 has 15 amino acids. Trimming removed 4 bases at V and 6 bases at J, with 16 bases between. Germline values: CDR1 SGHRS, CDR2 YFSETQ. In DNA, the CDR3 is TGCGCCAGCAGCCCAGGGGTCACCGGGCCCGGGGAGCTGTTTTTT. It yields the protein CASSPGVTGPGELFF.

This clone was seen a handful of times. The gene calls are TRBV25-1 and TRBJ2-7; no definite D call. Germline V gene lookup returns CDR1 MGHDK and CDR2 SYGVNS. The ends were cut back, 3 bases at V and 4 bases at J, with 7 bases in the middle. The CDR3 length is 12 residues. The DNA of the CDR3 is TGTGCCAGCAGTGATTATAATTACGAGCAGTACTTC. It specifies CASSDYNYEQYF.

A single count supports this clone. The chain recombines TRBV10-3 with TRBJ2-4, with D perhaps TRBD1 (6 bases). Germline V gene sequence: CDR1 ENHRY, CDR2 SYGVKD. This CDR3 has 18 amino acids. Trimming shortened V by 0 bases and J by 2 bases, and 17 bases separated the two germline ends. The CDR3 DNA follows: TGTGCCATCAGTGAGTCGAATCAGGGGCGGACGACCAAAAACATTCAGTACTTC. It encodes CAISESNQGRTTKNIQYF.

The table lists this clone with a few counts. The V call is TRBV28, the J call TRBJ2-3; unclear D gene. Germline lookup yields CDR1 MDHEN and CDR2 SYDVKM. The CDR3 sequence is 12 residues long. V lost 5 bases and J lost 5, with 8 bases in between. CDR3 sequence reads: CASSEVRDTQYF. The CDR3 bases are TGTGCCAGCAGTGAAGTGAGAGATACGCAGTATTTT.

CDR3 bases: TGTGCCAGCAGTTCGACAGGGAGCGACTATGGCTACACCTTC. Translating it yields CASSSTGSDYGYTF. This sequence joins TRBV5-6 and TRBJ1-2, with TRBD1 identical over 7 bases. The V and J ends lost 5 bases and 3 bases, in that order; junction bases with no gene match: 7. In germline, CDR1 is SGHDT, CDR2 YYEEEE. CDR3 length equals 14 residues. Variable domain in full (rest from reference TRBV5-6 and TRBJ1-2): DAGVTQSPTHLIKTRGQQVTLRCSPKSGHDTVSWYQQALGQGPQFIFQYYEEEERQRGNFPDRFSGHQFPNYSSELNVNALLLGDSALYLCASSSTGSDYGYTFGSGTRLTVV.

This clone turned up a few times. J is TRBJ2-4 and V is TRBV10-3, with D tentatively TRBD1 (6 bases). CDR3 size: 17 residues. V shed 0 bases and J shed 0 bases, with 12 bases lying between them. Germline-derived CDR1 and CDR2 are ENHRY and SYGVKD. CDR3 DNA: TGTGCCATCAGTGAGTCGCGGCAGGGGATAGCCAAAAACATTCAGTACTTC. It is translated as CAISESRQGIAKNIQYF.

Only a few counts were recorded for this clone. The chain links TRBV5-1 to TRBJ2-3; TRBD1 matches 8 bases. The CDR3 loop spans 15 amino acids. After removal of 4 bases from V and 6 bases from J, the junction contained 10 bases not matched to a gene. Germline CDR1 reads SGHRS; CDR2 reads YFSETQ. The CDR3 nucleotides read TGCGCCAGCAGCGTGGGACAGGTCGTTGAGGATACGCAGTATTTT. As protein: CASSVGQVVEDTQYF.

This chain's CDR3 is CASSPFSGSGFNEQFF. DNA of the CDR3: TGTGCCAGCAGTCCGTTTAGCGGGAGTGGGTTCAATGAGCAGTTCTTC. The chain uses TRBV28 and TRBJ2-1; 9 nucleotides match TRBD2. Germline assignment: CDR1 MDHEN and CDR2 SYDVKM. V lost 5 bases to trimming and J lost 6 bases; unmatched junction nucleotides: 11. The CDR3 loop spans 16 amino acids.

The CDR3 here is CASSFLPGPGANVLTF. As DNA, the CDR3 is TGTGCCAGCAGCTTCCTCCCAGGTCCTGGGGCCAACGTCCTGACTTTC. This rearrangement joins TRBV9 to TRBJ2-6; D remains unclear. V was clipped by 4 bases and J by 2 bases, with 13 bases between them. CDR1 and CDR2 from the germline V gene are SGDLS and YYNGEE. This CDR3 has 16 amino acids.

This clone appeared a few times. V and J are TRBV19 and TRBJ2-7, with 10 bases that match TRBD1. Germline lookup yields CDR1 LNHDA and CDR2 SQIVND (reference sequence). V shed 7 bases and J 5 bases; nucleotides not matched to a gene: 8. The CDR3 has 14 residues. CDR3 amino acids: CASTQTGGTDEQYF. In nucleotides, the CDR3 is TGTGCCAGTACCCAGACAGGGGGCACGGACGAGCAGTACTTC.

This clone appeared a few times. The J gene is TRBJ2-7, the V gene TRBV15, with D perhaps matching TRBD2 (6 bases). CDR1 is LNHNV and CDR2 is YYDKDF in the germline V gene (reference sequence). The CDR3 extends over 14 amino acids. V shed 0 bases and J shed 9 bases, with 15 bases lying between them. CDR3 loop: CATSRDLEGLRQYF. The DNA for the CDR3 is TGTGCCACCAGCAGAGATTTGGAGGGGCTGAGGCAGTACTTC. Drawing the rest from reference TRBV15 and TRBJ2-7, the complete variable domain is DAMVIQNPRYQVTQFGKPVTLSCSQTLNHNVMYWYQQKSSQAPKLLFHYYDKDFNNEADTPDNFQSRRPNTSFCFLDIRSPGLGDTAMYLCATSRDLEGLRQYFGPGTRLTVT.

The V call is TRBV5-1, the J call TRBJ2-5; D ambiguous. The V end lost 0 bases, the J end lost 5 bases, and 8 bases lay between the germline ends. The CDR3 totals 13 residues. Germline V gene sequence: CDR1 SGHRS, CDR2 YFSETQ. The CDR3, as DNA: TGCGCCAGCAGCTTGGAGAGGTGGGAGACCCAGTACTTC. This encodes CASSLERWETQYF.

The chain joins TRBV5-6 to TRBJ2-7; a possible D gene is TRBD2 (6 bases). The CDR3 consists of 14 residues. Per germline, CDR1 SGHDT and CDR2 YYEEEE. Trimming pared 2 bases from V and 4 bases from J, leaving 13 bases between. The chain's CDR3 is CASSFRAGIYEQYF. The DNA for the CDR3 is TGTGCCAGCAGCTTTCGTGCGGGGATATACGAGCAGTACTTC.

This clone came up a few times. The chain is built from TRBV15 and TRBJ2-1; a weak D match, TRBD2 (6 bases). Germline V gene lookup returns CDR1 LNHNV and CDR2 YYDKDF (reference sequence). This CDR3 spans 16 amino acids. The V gene lost 0 bases and the J gene lost 0 bases, with 9 bases spanning the gap. Written as DNA, the CDR3 is TGTGCCACCAGCAGAGAGGGGGGAAGCTCCTACAATGAGCAGTTCTTC. Protein product: CATSREGGSSYNEQFF.

The table lists this clone with a few counts. This chain links TRBV19 with TRBJ2-1; D uncertain. The V and J ends lost 1 base and 4 bases respectively, with 5 bases between them. The germline V gene encodes CDR1 LNHDA and CDR2 SQIVND (reference sequence). The CDR3 runs 13 residues. The chain's CDR3 is CASSIGQYNEQFF. DNA for the CDR3: TGTGCCAGTAGTATAGGCCAGTACAATGAGCAGTTCTTC.

Only a few counts were recorded for this clone. This chain connects TRBV2 to TRBJ1-3; D gene ambiguous. V was clipped by 5 bases and J by 2 bases, with 13 bases between them. The length of the CDR3 is 15 residues. Germline CDR1 and CDR2: SNHLY and FYNNEI. The CDR3 is CASSREQLAGNTIYF. CDR3 bases: TGTGCCAGCAGTAGAGAACAGCTCGCTGGAAACACCATATATTTT.

This clone was counted a few times. The chain combines TRBV29-1 with TRBJ2-5; the D call may be TRBD1 or TRBD2 (6 bases each). The assigned J gene may be wrong: the sequence end matches TRBJ2-7 better. The CDR3 sequence is 12 residues long. Germline V lookup: CDR1 SQVTM, CDR2 ANQGSEA. The CDR3 DNA is TGCAGCGTTGTGGAGGGGGCCTACGAGCAGTACTTC. Translated: CSVVEGAYEQYF.

V and J are TRBV5-1 and TRBJ1-5; TRBD1 agrees at 8 bases. Germline lookup yields CDR1 SGHRS and CDR2 YFSETQ. J lost 5 bases, V lost 4 bases, and 8 bases had no gene match. CDR3 size: 15 residues. The CDR3 spells CASSEGQGPDQPQHF. DNA for the CDR3: TGCGCCAGCAGCGAAGGACAGGGCCCCGATCAGCCCCAGCATTTT.

Note on this clone: Within the sample, other DNA sequences also encode this same CDR3. CDR3: CASSSQGAGANVLTF. DNA for the CDR3: TGTGCCAGCAGTTCCCAGGGGGCTGGGGCCAACGTCCTGACTTTC. The rearrangement uses TRBV28 and TRBJ2-6; 7 bases are shared with TRBD1. Germline CDR1 and CDR2: MDHEN and SYDVKM. This CDR3 region has 15 residues. The junction had 2 bases not matched to a gene; V was cut back by 4 bases and J by 2 bases.

This chain links TRBV6-5 with TRBJ2-7; 7 nucleotides match TRBD2. Germline V gene data show CDR1 as MNHEY and CDR2 as SVGAGI. V was pared by 4 bases and J by 2 bases, with 11 bases of the junction left unmatched. This CDR3 has 16 amino acids. The CDR3 coding sequence is TGTGCCAGCAGTTCCACGTTAGCGGGTCAAACCTACGAGCAGTACTTC. This gives the protein CASSSTLAGQTYEQYF.